Listed here are 23 T cell receptor beta chains from one sample, sequenced in a study of blood T cell repertoires in COVID-19. Sequencing used immunoSEQ multiplex PCR; TCRdb keeps in-frame clones, though not all of them. The sample records about 180,000 clones, about 90% being singletons. What was sequenced was PBMCs or T cells enriched from blood (not recorded which). The receptors derive from a human donor with acute COVID-19. The donor label of this sample is uncertain.

The CDR3 loop reads CASRTGFNYGYTF. Here the CDR3 DNA reads TGTGCCAGCAGGACAGGTTTTAACTATGGCTACACCTTC. The V call is TRBV6-5, the J call TRBJ1-2; TRBD1 is a possible D gene (6 bases). The germline gives CDR1 MNHEY, CDR2 SVGAGI. Deletions cut 6 bases from V and 1 base from J, with 9 bases between. The CDR3 runs 13 residues.

This chain uses TRBV7-4 with TRBJ2-5, with 8 nucleotides matching TRBD1. CDR1 and CDR2 from the germline V gene are SGHVT and SQSDAQ. This CDR3 is built from 14 residues. V shed 1 base, J shed 6 bases, and the junction held 4 bases outside the gene matches. The CDR3 here is CASSLVNRGKTQYF. CDR3 nucleotides: TGTGCCAGCAGCTTAGTGAACAGGGGGAAGACCCAGTACTTC.

The J gene is TRBJ2-7, the V gene TRBV5-6; 8 bases line up with TRBD2. Germline-derived CDR1 and CDR2 are SGHDT and YYEEEE. The length of the CDR3 is 14 residues. Trimming cost V 2 bases and J 3 bases; bases outside gene matches: 4. The CDR3 coding sequence is TGTGCCAGCAGCTTTACCGGGAGGGGCTACGAGCAGTACTTC. It encodes CASSFTGRGYEQYF.

The V and J genes are TRBV6-5 and TRBJ1-2; 9 bases agree with TRBD1. Germline-derived CDR1 and CDR2 are MNHEY and SVGAGI. V was pared by 2 bases and J by 4 bases, with 2 bases of the junction left unmatched. The CDR3 covers 14 residues. The CDR3 DNA reads TGTGCCAGCAGTTACACAGGGGGCACCTATGGCTACACCTTC. It specifies CASSYTGGTYGYTF.

V gene TRBV18 combines with J gene TRBJ2-1, with no clear D. Trimming took off 3 bases at V and 6 bases at J, with 15 bases between the two ends. Germline loops: CDR1 KGHSH, CDR2 LQKENI. The length of the CDR3 is 15 residues. In DNA, the CDR3 is TGTGCCAGCTCACCTTTAGCTACTGACCCCAATGAGCAGTTCTTC. Translation gives CASSPLATDPNEQFF.

V and J are TRBV6-6 and TRBJ2-5, with a weak D call TRBD2 (6 bases). The CDR3 has 13 amino acids. CDR1 and CDR2 from the germline V gene are MNHNY and SVGAGI (reference sequence). Trimming cost V 8 bases and J 2 bases, with 12 bases left between them. CDR3 DNA: TGTGCCAGCGGGGCTAGCGAACAAGAGACCCAGTACTTC. Its translation: CASGASEQETQYF.

This sequence joins TRBV12-3 or TRBV12-4 and TRBJ2-2; D might be TRBD2 (5 bases). The CDR3 is 13 residues long. V was pared by 7 bases and J by 7 bases, with 13 bases between. The CDR3 region has the DNA TGTGCCAGCACCGGAACTAGATTCGGGGAGCTGTTTTTT. Amino acid sequence: CASTGTRFGELFF.

This clone occurred once. The chain uses TRBV19 and TRBJ2-3; TRBD1 matches 8 bases. The V segment lost 6 bases and the J segment 0 bases; nucleotides outside the gene matches: 8. The V gene's germline CDR1 is LNHDA and CDR2 SQIVND (reference sequence). The CDR3 loop spans 16 amino acids. The CDR3 sequence is CASSLGTGPSTDTQYF. CDR3 nucleotide sequence: TGTGCCAGTAGCCTTGGGACAGGACCTAGCACAGATACGCAGTATTTT. The variable domain in full, with the rest retrieved from reference TRBV19 and TRBJ2-3, is DGGITQSPKYLFRKEGQNVTLSCEQNLNHDAMYWYRQDPGQGLRLIYYSQIVNDFQKGDIAEGYSVSREKKESFPLTVTSAQKNPTAFYLCASSLGTGPSTDTQYFGPGTRLTVL.

This clone was recorded only once. J is TRBJ2-7 and V is TRBV7-2; 9 bases agree with TRBD1. The junction had 8 bases not matched to a gene; V was cut back by 2 bases and J by 6 bases. Germline assignment: CDR1 SGHTA and CDR2 FQGNSA. The CDR3 has 15 residues. In DNA form, the CDR3 reads TGTGCCAGCAGCTTATCGGGGACAGGGAACGGCGAGCAGTACTTC. Its translation is CASSLSGTGNGEQYF. The full variable domain, with the rest looked up from reference TRBV7-2 and TRBJ2-7, is GAGVSQSPSNKVTEKGKDVELRCDPISGHTALYWYRQSLGQGLEFLIYFQGNSAPDKSGLPSDRFSAERTGGSVSTLTIQRTQQEDSAVYLCASSLSGTGNGEQYFGPGTRLTVT.

V and J are TRBV19 and TRBJ2-1; D perhaps matches TRBD1 (8 bases). Germline V gene data show CDR1 as LNHDA and CDR2 as SQIVND (reference sequence). This CDR3 region has 17 residues. Trimming took off 1 base at V and 6 bases at J, with 19 bases between the two ends. Here the CDR3 reads CASSIGETGGAINEQFF. The CDR3 nucleotides are TGTGCCAGTAGTATAGGCGAAACAGGGGGGGCCATCAATGAGCAGTTCTTC.

The chain uses TRBV7-2 and TRBJ1-1; D is perhaps TRBD1 (6 bases). Germline CDR1 and CDR2: SGHTA and FQGNSA. The V gene lost 0 bases and the J gene lost 4 bases, with 15 bases spanning the gap. The CDR3 totals 16 residues. CDR3 residues: CASSLASGAGVTEAFF. The CDR3 nucleotides are TGTGCCAGCAGCTTAGCTTCAGGGGCTGGGGTCACTGAAGCTTTCTTT.

This rearrangement joins TRBV19 to TRBJ1-5; weak D call: TRBD1 (6 bases). The V gene lost 1 base and the J gene lost 7 bases, with 14 bases spanning the gap. CDR3 length: 15 residues. CDR1 and CDR2 (germline): LNHDA, SQIVND (reference sequence). CDR3 residues: CASSIVAGEGQPQHF. CDR3 sequence (DNA): TGTGCCAGTAGTATAGTTGCAGGGGAGGGACAGCCCCAGCATTTT. Complete variable domain (other parts from reference TRBV19 and TRBJ1-5): DGGITQSPKYLFRKEGQNVTLSCEQNLNHDAMYWYRQDPGQGLRLIYYSQIVNDFQKGDIAEGYSVSREKKESFPLTVTSAQKNPTAFYLCASSIVAGEGQPQHFGDGTRLSIL.

This chain uses TRBV30 with TRBJ1-2; 8 bases match TRBD1. CDR1 and CDR2 (germline): GTSNPN, SVGIG (reference sequence). The V segment lost 5 bases and the J segment 6 bases; nucleotides outside the gene matches: 8. The CDR3 loop spans 13 amino acids. This CDR3 is CAWLTGEGDGYTF. The CDR3 DNA follows: TGTGCCTGGTTGACAGGGGAAGGAGATGGCTACACCTTC.

The chain combines TRBV27 with TRBJ1-1, with D tentatively TRBD1 (5 bases). Germline-derived CDR1 and CDR2 are MNHEY and SMNVEV (reference sequence). CDR3 length: 15 residues. The V end lost 7 bases, the J end lost 1 base, and 16 bases lay between the germline ends. The CDR3 region is CASTDFGGGNTEAFF. CDR3 nucleotide sequence: TGTGCCAGCACGGACTTTGGGGGGGGGAACACTGAAGCTTTCTTT.

The genes are TRBV19 and TRBJ2-1; the D gene is possibly TRBD2 (7 bases). Germline-derived CDR1 and CDR2 are LNHDA and SQIVND (reference sequence). V gave up 6 bases and J gave up 3 bases, with 15 bases separating them. CDR3 length: 15 amino acids. CDR3: CASRSGAGVYNEQFF. The CDR3 DNA follows: TGTGCCAGTAGATCGGGGGCGGGGGTCTACAATGAGCAGTTCTTC.

This clone was seen once. The chain is built from TRBV9 and TRBJ1-2, with 7 bases lining up with TRBD1. CDR1 and CDR2 (germline): SGDLS, YYNGEE. The trim removed 3 bases at V and 6 bases at J, leaving 8 bases unmatched. CDR3 length: 14 amino acids. CDR3 sequence: CASSGRDSTNGYTF. In DNA form, the CDR3 reads TGTGCCAGCAGCGGCCGGGACAGTACTAATGGCTACACCTTC. Filled out from reference TRBV9 and TRBJ1-2, the complete variable domain reads DSGVTQTPKHLITATGQRVTLRCSPRSGDLSVYWYQQSLDQGLQFLIQYYNGEERAKGNILERFSAQQFPDLHSELNLSSLELGDSALYFCASSGRDSTNGYTFGSGTRLTVV.

This clone was detected once. CDR3 sequence reads: CAISESRVAGAGYF. The CDR3 DNA is TGTGCCATCAGTGAGTCGAGGGTAGCGGGGGCAGGGTACTTC. The chain has TRBV10-3 and TRBJ2-7, with 9 bases matching TRBD2. Germline V CDR1 and CDR2: ENHRY, SYGVKD. The CDR3 covers 14 residues. V was clipped by 0 bases and J by 12 bases; unmatched bases: 9.

The chain carries TRBV18 and TRBJ1-4, with 8 bases fitting TRBD1. This CDR3 region has 15 residues. Germline V gene lookup returns CDR1 KGHSH and CDR2 LQKENI. V shed 3 bases, J shed 5 bases, and the junction held 5 bases outside the gene matches. CDR3 DNA: TGTGCCAGCTCACCCCCGGGACAGGAAAATGAAAAACTGTTTTTT. It encodes CASSPPGQENEKLFF.

This chain uses TRBV7-9 with TRBJ2-1; the D is unclear. This CDR3 has 12 amino acids. V lost 6 bases and J 10 bases, leaving 13 bases between the germline ends. The V gene's germline CDR1 is SEHNR and CDR2 FQNEAQ (reference sequence). CDR3 protein: CASRLLSNEQFF. DNA for the CDR3: TGTGCCAGCAGACTCCTATCAAACGAGCAGTTCTTC.

This chain joins TRBV7-9 and TRBJ1-1; D call uncertain. The ends were cut back, 2 bases at V and 2 bases at J, with 9 bases in the middle. This CDR3 is 14 amino acids long. Germline V gene lookup returns CDR1 SEHNR and CDR2 FQNEAQ (reference sequence). CDR3 DNA sequence: TGTGCCAGCAGCTTATTCACGGTAAACACTGAAGCTTTCTTT. Encoded protein: CASSLFTVNTEAFF.

The chain joins TRBV4-3 to TRBJ1-1; D remains ambiguous. The V end lost 0 bases, the J end lost 3 bases, and 11 bases lay between the germline ends. CDR3 length: 15 amino acids. CDR1 and CDR2 from the germline V gene are LGHNA and YSLEER. The CDR3 protein is CASSQDRSGDTEAFF. CDR3 in DNA: TGCGCCAGCAGCCAAGATAGGTCCGGGGACACTGAAGCTTTCTTT.

The genes are TRBV4-1 and TRBJ2-7; 8 bases are shared with TRBD2. CDR3 length: 16 residues. The V and J ends lost 6 bases and 5 bases, in that order; junction bases with no gene match: 15. CDR1 and CDR2 from the germline V gene are MGHRA and YSYEKL. CDR3 DNA: TGCGCCAGCAGTCCGGAGAGGGCCCGGGGGGGCAACGAGCAGTACTTC. It translates to CASSPERARGGNEQYF.

The CDR3 DNA reads as TGTGCCTGGAGTAGATCGCGGGTTGGGACTGAAGCTTTCTTT. It codes for CAWSRSRVGTEAFF. The chain recombines TRBV30 with TRBJ1-1, with D uncertain. V was trimmed by 2 bases and J by 5 bases, leaving 15 bases between them. Germline CDR1 is GTSNPN and CDR2 is SVGIG (reference sequence). This CDR3 contains 14 residues.